These 15 T cell receptor beta chains were all obtained from the same sample, sequenced in a study of control samples from healthy donors and cancer patients. Sequencing used immunoSEQ multiplex PCR; TCRdb keeps in-frame clones, though not all of them. The table includes 90,000 or so clones, roughly 84% detected once. The specimen sequenced was PBMCs. The source is a man in his sixties or seventies with lung cancer.

Comments on this clone: The sample contains more than one DNA sequence encoding this CDR3. This chain links TRBV2 with TRBJ2-2; D possibly corresponds to TRBD1 (5 bases). CDR1 and CDR2 from the germline V gene are SNHLY and FYNNEI. The CDR3 has 15 residues. Trimming took 4 bases from V and 6 from J, leaving 15 bases between them. CDR3 residues: CASSGGRRGPGELFF. The DNA for the CDR3 is TGTGCCAGCAGTGGGGGTCGAAGGGGCCCCGGGGAGCTGTTTTTT.

This chain connects TRBV5-5 to TRBJ1-5; D gene uncertain. This CDR3 is 16 amino acids long. CDR1 SGHKS and CDR2 YYEKEE come from the germline V gene (reference sequence). Trimming removed 0 bases from V and 6 bases from J, with 16 bases in between. The CDR3, as DNA: TGTGCCAGCAGCTTGGGAGGCTCCGTATTAAGTCAGCCCCAGCATTTT. Translation gives CASSLGGSVLSQPQHF. The full variable domain, completed using reference TRBV5-5 and TRBJ1-5, is DAGVTQSPTHLIKTRGQQVTLRCSPISGHKSVSWYQQVLGQGPQFIFQYYEKEERGRGNFPDRFSARQFPNYSSELNVNALLLGDSALYLCASSLGGSVLSQPQHFGDGTRLSIL.

The V and J genes are TRBV30 and TRBJ1-2, with D possibly matching TRBD1 (6 bases). Trimming stripped 4 bases from V and 8 bases from J, with 23 bases between. The CDR3 sequence is 15 residues long. Germline V CDR1 and CDR2: GTSNPN, SVGIG (reference sequence). In nucleotides, the CDR3 is TGTGCCTGGACTCCTCGTGACAGGTTAAAAAGGGGCTACACCTTC. This encodes CAWTPRDRLKRGYTF.

The chain links TRBV24-1 to TRBJ2-2; no firm D call. The V gene's germline CDR1 is KGHDR and CDR2 SFDVKD. Trimming stripped 1 base from V and 5 bases from J, with 7 bases between. CDR3 length: 14 amino acids. Here the CDR3 reads CATSDLGSTGELFF. The CDR3 DNA is TGTGCCACCAGTGATTTAGGATCAACCGGGGAGCTGTTTTTT.

This clone was seen a handful of times. This chain uses TRBV11-2 with TRBJ2-7; D may be TRBD2 (5 bases). CDR1 SGHAT and CDR2 FQNNGV come from the germline V gene. The CDR3 contains 13 residues. The V end lost 5 bases, the J end lost 4 bases, and 12 bases lay between the germline ends. CDR3 region: CASSLRLLYEQYF. CDR3 DNA sequence: TGTGCCAGCAGCCTCCGACTACTTTACGAGCAGTACTTC.

The J gene is TRBJ1-2, the V gene TRBV2, with 8 bases identical to TRBD1. V was pared by 4 bases and J by 2 bases, with 6 bases of the junction left unmatched. This CDR3 comprises 15 residues. Per the germline V gene, CDR1 is SNHLY and CDR2 is FYNNEI. Here the CDR3 DNA reads TGTGCCAGCAGTGTTAGACAGGGGTCCAACTATGGCTACACCTTC. Protein product: CASSVRQGSNYGYTF.

The chain links TRBV3-1 (or the pseudogene TRBV3-2) to TRBJ1-3, with TRBD1 matching 7 bases. CDR3 size: 15 residues. CDR1 LGHDT and CDR2 YNNKEL come from the germline V gene (reference sequence). The ends lost 3 bases at V and 0 bases at J; junction bases unmatched: 2. This CDR3 is CASSQGDSSGNTIYF. For the CDR3, the DNA is TGTGCCAGCAGCCAGGGGGACAGCTCTGGAAACACCATATATTTT.

The chain carries TRBV25-1 and TRBJ2-1; tentative D call: TRBD1 (6 bases). Trimming pared 2 bases from V and 5 bases from J, leaving 16 bases between. Germline loops: CDR1 MGHDK, CDR2 SYGVNS. The CDR3 is 16 residues long. The DNA for the CDR3 is TGTGCCAGCAGTGAACAGGCGTTGCAGGGGAACAATGAGCAGTTCTTC. Its translation is CASSEQALQGNNEQFF.

This chain connects TRBV6-5 to TRBJ1-1; TRBD1 aligns across 8 bases. Trimming removed 6 bases from V and 4 bases from J; junction bases left unmatched: 7. The CDR3 extends over 14 amino acids. Germline CDR1 and CDR2: MNHEY and SVGAGI. The CDR3 loop is CASRRTGQGTEAFF. CDR3 bases: TGTGCCAGCAGACGGACAGGGCAGGGCACTGAAGCTTTCTTT.

The rearrangement joins TRBV5-1 to TRBJ2-7; D is perhaps TRBD1 (6 bases). CDR3 length: 14 residues. V lost 2 bases to trimming and J lost 2 bases, with 11 bases between them. The V gene's germline CDR1 is SGHRS and CDR2 YFSETQ. CDR3 loop: CASSLKDSTYEQYF. The CDR3 bases are TGCGCCAGCAGCTTAAAGGACAGCACCTACGAGCAGTACTTC.

This chain links TRBV5-1 with TRBJ1-1; TRBD1 aligns across 7 bases. V was pared by 0 bases and J by 5 bases, with 4 bases of the junction left unmatched. Germline V lookup: CDR1 SGHRS, CDR2 YFSETQ. This CDR3 region has 14 residues. Here the CDR3 reads CASSLGQGWTEAFF. Written as DNA, the CDR3 is TGCGCCAGCAGCTTGGGACAGGGTTGGACTGAAGCTTTCTTT.

This clone was counted only a few times. This rearrangement joins TRBV2 to TRBJ2-7; TRBD1 or TRBD2 may be the D gene (5 bases each). Germline CDR1 SNHLY, CDR2 FYNNEI. The CDR3 loop spans 13 amino acids. The germline V and J ends were trimmed by 1 base and 6 bases, with 10 bases remaining between them. This CDR3 reads CASSEGPGTEQYF. The CDR3 DNA reads TGTGCCAGCAGTGAAGGTCCAGGGACCGAGCAGTACTTC.

The rearrangement uses TRBV9 and TRBJ2-5; TRBD1 is a possible D gene (5 bases). Deletions cut 0 bases from V and 1 base from J, with 13 bases between. Germline assignment: CDR1 SGDLS and CDR2 YYNGEE. The CDR3 extends over 16 amino acids. CDR3 sequence: CASSVEVAGSQETQYF. In DNA, the CDR3 is TGTGCCAGCAGCGTAGAAGTGGCAGGGTCCCAAGAGACCCAGTACTTC.

The chain recombines TRBV19 with TRBJ2-7; 11 nucleotides match TRBD1. Per the germline V gene, CDR1 is LNHDA and CDR2 is SQIVND (reference sequence). There are 17 residues in the CDR3. The ends lost 5 bases at V and 3 bases at J; junction bases unmatched: 12. CDR3 sequence reads: CASSLYPTGTGGYEQYF. Here the CDR3 DNA reads TGTGCCAGTAGTCTTTATCCGACCGGGACAGGGGGCTACGAGCAGTACTTC.

This chain connects TRBV7-2 to TRBJ2-1; the D is unclear. CDR1 SGHTA and CDR2 FQGNSA come from the germline V gene. Trimming left V 1 base short and J 2 bases short, with 15 bases between. This CDR3 contains 17 residues. CDR3 region: CASSLVPSLITYNEQFF. In DNA, the CDR3 is TGTGCCAGCAGCTTAGTACCCTCCCTTATTACCTACAATGAGCAGTTCTTC.